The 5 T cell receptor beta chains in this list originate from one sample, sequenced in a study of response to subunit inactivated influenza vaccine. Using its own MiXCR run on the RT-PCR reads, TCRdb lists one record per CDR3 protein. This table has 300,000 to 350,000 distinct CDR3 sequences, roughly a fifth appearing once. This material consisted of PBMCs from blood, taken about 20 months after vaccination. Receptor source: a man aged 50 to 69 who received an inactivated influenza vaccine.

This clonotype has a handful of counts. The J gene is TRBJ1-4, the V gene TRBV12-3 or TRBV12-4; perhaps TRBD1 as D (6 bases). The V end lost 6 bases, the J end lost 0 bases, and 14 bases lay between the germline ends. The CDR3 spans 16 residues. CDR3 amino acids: CASSSDRFSTNEKLFF. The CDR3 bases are TGTGCCAGCAGCTCGGACAGATTCTCAACTAATGAAAAACTGTTTTTT.

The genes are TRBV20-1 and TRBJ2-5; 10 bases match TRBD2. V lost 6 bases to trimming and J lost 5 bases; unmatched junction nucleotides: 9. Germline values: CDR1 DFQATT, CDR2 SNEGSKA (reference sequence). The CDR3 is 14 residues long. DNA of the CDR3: TGCAGTGCAACCAAGCGGGAGGGCCGCGAGACCCAGTACTTC. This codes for CSATKREGRETQYF.

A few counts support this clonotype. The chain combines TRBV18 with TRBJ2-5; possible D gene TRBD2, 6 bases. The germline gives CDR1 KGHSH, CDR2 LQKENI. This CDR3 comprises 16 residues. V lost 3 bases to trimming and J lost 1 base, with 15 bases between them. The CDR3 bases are TGTGCCAGCTCACCCCCGGGGACTTGGATCCAAGAGACCCAGTACTTC. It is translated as CASSPPGTWIQETQYF.

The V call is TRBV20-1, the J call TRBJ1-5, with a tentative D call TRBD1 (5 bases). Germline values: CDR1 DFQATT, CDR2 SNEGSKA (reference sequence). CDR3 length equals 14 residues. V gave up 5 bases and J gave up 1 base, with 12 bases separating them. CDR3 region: CSASPGLSNQPQHF. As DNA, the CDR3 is TGCAGTGCTTCACCGGGACTGAGCAATCAGCCCCAGCATTTT.

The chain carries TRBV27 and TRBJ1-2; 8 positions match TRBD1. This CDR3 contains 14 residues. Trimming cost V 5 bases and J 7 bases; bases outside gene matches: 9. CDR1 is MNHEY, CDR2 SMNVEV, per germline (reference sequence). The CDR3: CASSNDRGVGGYTF. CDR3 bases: TGTGCCAGCAGTAATGACAGGGGAGTAGGTGGCTACACCTTC.